Listed below are T cell receptor beta chains from one sample, sequenced in a study of blood T cell repertoires in COVID-19. The protocol was immunoSEQ multiplex PCR, while the TCRdb copy is restricted to in-frame clones and leaves out a portion. Seen here are some 44,000 clones, roughly 87% observed once, and the top ten hold more than 20%. The sample consisted of peripheral blood. The origin of the receptors is a woman aged 55-69 years with acute or convalescent COVID-19. Both conserved end residues are part of each CDR3. Fields, in order: clone size, V gene, D gene, J gene, CDR3 protein, CDR3 DNA. D genes are given only for firm matches. Rows may omit the clone size; those that give it use once, few, many or a size class.

.	TRBV5-5	.	TRBJ1-3	CASSEAGFSGNTIYF	TGTGCCAGCAGCGAGGCGGGTTTCTCTGGAAACACCATATATTTT
.	TRBV9	.	TRBJ1-6	CASSVLGTNNSPLHF	TGTGCCAGCAGCGTACTCGGGACAAATAATTCACCCCTCCACTTT
.	TRBV11-1	TRBD1	TRBJ1-1	CASSDPDKGAQEAFF	TGTGCCAGCAGCGACCCTGATAAGGGGGCTCAAGAAGCTTTCTTT
.	TRBV18	.	TRBJ1-5	CASSTDGGDQPQHF	TGTGCCAGCTCGACCGACGGAGGGGATCAGCCCCAGCATTTT
.	TRBV9	TRBD2	TRBJ2-1	CASSKAGTTSYNEQFF	TGTGCCAGCAGCAAAGCTGGGACTACCTCCTACAATGAGCAGTTCTTC
.	TRBV7-6	TRBD1	TRBJ1-4	CASSLEAGGEKLFF	TGTGCCAGCAGCTTAGAGGCAGGGGGGGAAAAACTGTTTTTT
few	TRBV5-4	.	TRBJ1-3	CASSYDSHSGNTIYF	TGTGCCAGCAGCTATGACAGTCACTCTGGAAACACCATATATTTT
few	TRBV7-9	.	TRBJ1-4	CASSLERGNEKLFF	TGTGCCAGCAGCTTAGAGAGGGGGAATGAAAAACTGTTTTTT
.	TRBV6-2/TRBV6-3	.	TRBJ2-4	CASSPPGLAKNIQYF	TGTGCCAGCAGCCCTCCCGGTCTAGCCAAAAACATTCAGTACTTC
.	TRBV5-1	.	TRBJ1-4	CASSLALGTNEKLFF	TGCGCCAGCAGCTTGGCCCTCGGAACTAATGAAAAACTGTTTTTT
.	TRBV7-9	.	TRBJ2-7	CASKRGGKSEQYF	TGTGCCAGCAAACGGGGAGGAAAGAGCGAGCAGTACTTC
.	TRBV2	.	TRBJ1-6	CASSPSWEIYNSPLHF	TGTGCCAGCAGCCCTAGCTGGGAGATTTATAATTCACCCCTCCACTTT
.	TRBV2	.	TRBJ1-3	CASSPENSGNTIYF	TGTGCCAGCAGTCCTGAGAACTCTGGAAACACCATATATTTT
.	TRBV7-3	TRBD1	TRBJ2-1	CASSLNPGQGPTQQFF	TGTGCCAGCAGCTTAAATCCGGGACAGGGGCCCACACAGCAGTTCTTC
.	TRBV20-1	TRBD1	TRBJ1-1	CSASEDRGQDEAFF	TGCAGTGCTAGTGAAGACAGGGGACAGGATGAAGCTTTCTTT
.	TRBV5-6	TRBD2	TRBJ2-1	CASRSLERGGHEQFF	TGTGCCAGCAGATCCTTGGAGCGGGGGGGCCATGAGCAGTTCTTC
.	TRBV6-4	TRBD1	TRBJ1-2	CASREGQGNYGYTF	TGTGCCAGCAGAGAGGGACAGGGGAACTATGGCTACACCTTC
.	TRBV6-5	.	TRBJ1-5	CASRPAGGNQPQHF	TGTGCCAGCAGACCGGCCGGGGGCAATCAGCCCCAGCATTTT
.	TRBV9	.	TRBJ2-7	CASSVGARRDYEQYF	TGTGCCAGCAGCGTAGGGGCCAGGCGCGACTACGAGCAGTACTTC
.	TRBV24-1	TRBD1	TRBJ2-7	CATSDGDRAEQYF	TGTGCCACCAGTGATGGGGACAGGGCCGAGCAGTACTTC
.	TRBV7-9	.	TRBJ2-3	CASSLWGETDTQYF	TGTGCCAGCAGCTTGTGGGGGGAAACAGATACGCAGTATTTT
.	TRBV20-1	.	TRBJ1-2	CSATNGPGYTF	TGCAGTGCAACCAACGGTCCTGGCTACACCTTC
.	TRBV24-1	TRBD1	TRBJ1-1	CATSIPDRDTEAFF	TGTGCCACCAGTATCCCGGACAGGGACACTGAAGCTTTCTTT
.	TRBV19	.	TRBJ2-2	CASSAGPNTGELFF	TGTGCCAGTAGTGCGGGACCGAACACCGGGGAGCTGTTTTTT
.	TRBV2	.	TRBJ2-5	CASSEQGQETQYF	TGTGCCAGCAGTGAACAGGGCCAAGAGACCCAGTACTTC
.	TRBV25-1	.	TRBJ1-1	CASSEAGKNTEAFF	TGTGCCAGCAGTGAGGCAGGGAAGAACACTGAAGCTTTCTTT
.	TRBV3-1/TRBV3-2	.	TRBJ1-1	CASSQTVNTEAFF	TGTGCCAGCAGCCAAACTGTAAACACTGAAGCTTTCTTT
.	TRBV2	.	TRBJ1-6	CASIRAGRDNSPLHF	TGTGCCAGCATCCGAGCGGGCAGAGATAATTCACCCCTCCACTTT
.	TRBV6-5	TRBD1	TRBJ1-6	CASTQGSDNSPLHF	TGTGCCAGCACACAGGGGTCGGACAATTCACCCCTCCACTTT
.	TRBV6-6	TRBD1	TRBJ1-1	CASSSTGGTEAFF	TGTGCCAGCAGCTCGACAGGGGGCACTGAAGCTTTCTTT
.	TRBV24-1	.	TRBJ2-3	CATSDLRGYTQYF	TGTGCCACCAGTGATTTGCGGGGATATACGCAGTATTTT
.	TRBV7-9	TRBD1	TRBJ1-2	CASSWVGQGSGGYTF	TGTGCCAGCAGCTGGGTTGGACAGGGCTCAGGTGGCTACACCTTC
.	TRBV7-6	TRBD2	TRBJ2-7	CASSLDPVGGEEQYF	TGTGCCAGCAGCTTAGACCCTGTTGGGGGGGAAGAGCAGTACTTC
.	TRBV29-1	TRBD2	TRBJ2-2	CSVVGGGLATGELFF	TGCAGCGTTGTTGGCGGGGGGCTGGCCACCGGGGAGCTGTTTTTT
.	TRBV9	TRBD2	TRBJ2-5	CASSRLARAETQYF	TGTGCCAGCAGTAGACTAGCGAGAGCGGAGACCCAGTACTTC
once	TRBV5-5	.	TRBJ1-2	CASSLQPYGYTF	TGTGCCAGCAGCTTACAGCCTTATGGCTACACCTTC
.	TRBV18	.	TRBJ1-3	CASSPLLGQPTGNTIYF	TGTGCCAGCTCACCACTCCTTGGACAGCCTACTGGAAACACCATATATTTT
.	TRBV7-2	TRBD2	TRBJ2-3	CASSKRGGGGTDTQYF	TGTGCCAGCAGCAAAAGAGGCGGGGGAGGCACAGATACGCAGTATTTT
.	TRBV7-7	TRBD1	TRBJ2-2	CASSRNRGDGGELFF	TGTGCCAGCAGCCGCAACAGGGGGGATGGCGGGGAGCTGTTTTTT
.	TRBV5-1	.	TRBJ2-1	CASSFTGIDEQFF	TGCGCCAGCAGCTTTACAGGTATCGATGAGCAGTTCTTC
.	TRBV4-2	.	TRBJ1-2	CASSQDGNRVYGYTF	TGTGCCAGCAGCCAAGATGGAAACAGGGTCTATGGCTACACCTTC
.	TRBV29-1	.	TRBJ1-1	CSVDRQVRTEAFF	TGCAGCGTGGACCGACAGGTTCGCACTGAAGCTTTCTTT
.	TRBV27	TRBD1	TRBJ2-7	CASSRTGVYNEQYF	TGTGCCAGCAGTAGGACAGGGGTGTACAACGAGCAGTACTTC